This entry is about one TCR beta chain. Sequencing was performed with immunoSEQ multiplex PCR; in TCRdb, only in-frame clones are kept and a portion is missing. The sample contains about 300,000 clones, more than 70% of which appear only once. These data come from a study of blood T cell repertoires in COVID-19. Across the whole study: Some COVID-19 samples were acute and others convalescent; all came from the United States, Italy and Spain. Sources were T cells, B-cell-depleted T cells, or PBMCs; the material itself was cDNA or gDNA.

Germline CDR1 LNHDA, CDR2 SQIVND (reference sequence). This CDR3 contains 13 residues. Trimming took off 3 bases at V and 3 bases at J, with 9 bases between the two ends. The TCR originated in a woman in her twenties or thirties who had recovered from COVID-19. This chain links TRBV19 with TRBJ2-7, with D possibly TRBD1 on 6 matching bases. Sample: peripheral blood. The CDR3 DNA reads as TGTGCCAGTAGTATTGGCAGGGGCTACGAGCAGTACTTC. Its translation: CASSIGRGYEQYF. The complete variable domain, with remaining parts taken from reference TRBV19 and TRBJ2-7, reads DGGITQSPKYLFRKEGQNVTLSCEQNLNHDAMYWYRQDPGQGLRLIYYSQIVNDFQKGDIAEGYSVSREKKESFPLTVTSAQKNPTAFYLCASSIGRGYEQYFGPGTRLTVT.